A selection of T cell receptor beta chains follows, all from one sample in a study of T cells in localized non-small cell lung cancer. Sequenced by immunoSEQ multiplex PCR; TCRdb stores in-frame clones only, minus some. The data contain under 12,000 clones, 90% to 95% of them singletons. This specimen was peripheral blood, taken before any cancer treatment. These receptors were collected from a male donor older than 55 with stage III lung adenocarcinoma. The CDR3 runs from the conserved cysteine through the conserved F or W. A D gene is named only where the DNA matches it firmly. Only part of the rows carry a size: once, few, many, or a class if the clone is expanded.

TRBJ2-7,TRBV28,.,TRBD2,CASSDGLAGVEEQYF,TGTGCCAGCAGTGATGGACTAGCGGGAGTGGAGGAGCAGTACTTC
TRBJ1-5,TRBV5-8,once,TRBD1,CASSLKRTGYSNQPQHF,TGTGCCAGCAGCCTAAAGCGGACAGGGTATAGCAATCAGCCCCAGCATTTT
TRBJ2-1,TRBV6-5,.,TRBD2,CASTKGTSGYNEQFF,TGTGCCAGCACTAAGGGGACTAGCGGGTATAATGAGCAGTTCTTC
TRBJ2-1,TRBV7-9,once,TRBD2,CASSLGGTSGRYEQFF,TGTGCCAGCAGCTTAGGCGGGACTAGCGGGAGATATGAGCAGTTCTTC
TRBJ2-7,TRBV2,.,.,CASSEIVTTYEQYF,TGTGCCAGCAGTGAGATCGTGACCACCTACGAGCAGTACTTC
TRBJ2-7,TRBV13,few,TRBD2,CASSLGLSSGSREQYF,TGTGCCAGCAGCTTGGGGTTATCCAGCGGGAGCCGCGAGCAGTACTTC
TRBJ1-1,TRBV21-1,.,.,CASSKSGEDTEAFF,TGTGCCAGCAGCAAATCTGGGGAGGACACTGAAGCTTTCTTT
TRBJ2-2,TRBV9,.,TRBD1,CASSHLEGTARTGELFF,TGTGCCAGCAGCCACCTCGAGGGGACAGCACGAACCGGGGAGCTGTTTTTT
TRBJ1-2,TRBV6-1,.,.,CASSTDPWYGYTF,TGTGCCAGCAGCACCGACCCGTGGTATGGCTACACCTTC
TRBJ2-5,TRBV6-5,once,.,CASALGGPETQYF,TGTGCCAGCGCATTGGGGGGCCCTGAGACCCAGTACTTC
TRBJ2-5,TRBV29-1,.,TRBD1,CSVGRGHETQYF,TGCAGCGTAGGCAGGGGGCATGAGACCCAGTACTTC
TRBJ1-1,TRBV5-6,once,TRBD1,CASSPQGGAYTEAFF,TGTGCCAGCAGTCCCCAAGGGGGCGCTTACACTGAAGCTTTCTTT
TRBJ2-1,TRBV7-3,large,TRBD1,CASSPGQGEVDEQFF,TGTGCCAGCAGCCCGGGACAGGGCGAGGTGGATGAGCAGTTCTTC
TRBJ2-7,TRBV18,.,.,CASSPRGLDFSYEQYF,TGTGCCAGCTCACCTAGAGGATTAGACTTTTCCTACGAGCAGTACTTC
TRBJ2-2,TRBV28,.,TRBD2,CATNSGGRDTGELFF,TGTGCCACTAACTCGGGGGGGAGGGACACCGGGGAGCTGTTTTTT
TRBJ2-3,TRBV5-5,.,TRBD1,CASSFTGAYNTDTQYF,TGTGCCAGCAGCTTTACAGGGGCTTATAACACAGATACGCAGTATTTT
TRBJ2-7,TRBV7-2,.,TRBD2,CASSLAGGDRLYEQYF,TGTGCCAGCAGCCTAGCGGGGGGGGACAGGCTCTACGAGCAGTACTTC
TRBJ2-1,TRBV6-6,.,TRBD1,CASARQGSYNEQFF,TGTGCCAGCGCACGACAGGGCTCCTACAATGAGCAGTTCTTC
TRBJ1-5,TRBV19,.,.,CASNNVINQPQHF,TGTGCCAGTAACAATGTCATTAATCAGCCCCAGCATTTT
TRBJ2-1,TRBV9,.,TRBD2,CASSVVPAGGADEQFF,TGTGCCAGCAGCGTAGTCCCAGCGGGAGGAGCCGATGAGCAGTTCTTC
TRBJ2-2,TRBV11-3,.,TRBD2,CASSRGSPGTGELFF,TGTGCCAGCAGCCGCGGGAGCCCGGGCACCGGGGAGCTGTTTTTT
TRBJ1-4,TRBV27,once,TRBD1,CASSLVTGHAGKLFF,TGTGCCAGCAGTTTAGTGACAGGGCACGCGGGGAAACTGTTTTTT
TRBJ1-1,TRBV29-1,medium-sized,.,CSGIEYTEAFF,TGCAGCGGGATAGAGTACACTGAAGCTTTCTTT
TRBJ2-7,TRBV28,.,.,CASSLRDSLLEQYF,TGTGCCAGCAGTTTGCGGGACAGTCTACTTGAGCAGTACTTC
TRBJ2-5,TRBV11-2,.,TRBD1,CASSPGTGIWKTQYF,TGTGCCAGCAGCCCGGGGACAGGGATATGGAAGACCCAGTACTTC
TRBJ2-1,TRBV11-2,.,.,CASSLGGTVVGFF,TGTGCCAGCAGCTTAGGTGGGACGGTCGTGGGGTTCTTC
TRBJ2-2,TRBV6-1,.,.,CASSDRFGGGITGELFF,TGTGCCAGCAGTGATCGGTTTGGGGGAGGAATCACCGGGGAGCTGTTTTTT
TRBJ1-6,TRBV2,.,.,CASKNREIGNSPLHF,TGTGCCAGCAAGAACAGAGAAATAGGCAATTCACCCCTCCACTTT
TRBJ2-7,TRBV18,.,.,CASSRTEAYEQYF,TGTGCCAGCTCTAGGACAGAGGCCTACGAGCAGTACTTC
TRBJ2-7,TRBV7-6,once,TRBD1,CASSLAATGVIYEQYF,TGTGCCAGCAGCTTAGCGGCGACAGGGGTTATCTACGAGCAGTACTTC
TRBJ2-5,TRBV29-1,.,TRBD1,CSVGQGQETQYF,TGCAGCGTGGGACAGGGCCAGGAGACCCAGTACTTC
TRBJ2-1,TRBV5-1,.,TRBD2,CASSLGGRAIDEQFF,TGCGCCAGCAGCTTAGGCGGGAGGGCCATTGATGAGCAGTTCTTC
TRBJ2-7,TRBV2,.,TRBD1,CASSEASTGANEQYF,TGTGCCAGCAGTGAAGCGTCCACAGGGGCCAACGAGCAGTACTTC
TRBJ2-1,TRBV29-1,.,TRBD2,CSAEGPLAGEKSSYNEQFF,TGCAGCGCCGAGGGTCCACTAGCGGGGGAAAAAAGCTCCTACAATGAGCAGTTCTTC
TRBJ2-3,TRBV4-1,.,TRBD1,CASSLSGTGGSDTQYF,TGCGCCAGCAGCCTAAGCGGGACAGGGGGTTCAGATACGCAGTATTTT
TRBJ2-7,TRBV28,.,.,CASSLAREQYF,TGTGCCAGCAGTTTAGCGCGGGAGCAGTACTTC
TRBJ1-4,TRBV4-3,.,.,CASSQDLPEKLFF,TGCGCCAGCAGCCAAGATCTCCCGGAAAAACTGTTTTTT
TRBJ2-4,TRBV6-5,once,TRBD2,CASSYSAGAAKNIQYF,TGTGCCAGCAGTTACTCGGCGGGAGCGGCCAAAAACATTCAGTACTTC
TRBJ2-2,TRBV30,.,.,CAWSVDTGELFF,TGTGCCTGGAGTGTTGACACCGGGGAGCTGTTTTTT
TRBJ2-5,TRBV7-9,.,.,CASSFASSRETQYF,TGTGCCAGCAGCTTCGCATCTAGCCGAGAGACCCAGTACTTC
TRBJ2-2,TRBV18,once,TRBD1,CASSPVGQANTGELFF,TGTGCCAGCTCACCAGTAGGACAGGCGAACACCGGGGAGCTGTTTTTT
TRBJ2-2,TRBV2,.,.,CASSERGTGELFF,TGTGCCAGCAGTGAAAGGGGCACCGGGGAGCTGTTTTTT
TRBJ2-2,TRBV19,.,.,CASRRREIDTGELFF,TGTGCCAGTAGGCGACGGGAGATTGACACCGGGGAGCTGTTTTTT
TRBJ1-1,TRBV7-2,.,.,CASSLKGQFEAFF,TGTGCCAGCAGCTTAAAGGGGCAGTTTGAAGCTTTCTTT
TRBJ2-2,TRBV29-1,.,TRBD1,CSASWTGYTGELFF,TGCAGCGCTAGTTGGACAGGGTACACCGGGGAGCTGTTTTTT
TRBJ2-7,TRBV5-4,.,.,CASSPGNSLYEQYF,TGTGCCAGCAGCCCGGGGAACAGCCTCTACGAGCAGTACTTC
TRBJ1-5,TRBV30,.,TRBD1,CASGDGQGSGDQPQHF,TGTGCCTCCGGAGACGGACAGGGCAGTGGGGATCAGCCCCAGCATTTT
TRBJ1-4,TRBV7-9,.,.,CASSVTGNEKLFF,TGTGCCAGCAGCGTAACAGGGAATGAAAAACTGTTTTTT
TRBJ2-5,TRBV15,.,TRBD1,CATSRTGGAGETQYF,TGTGCCACCAGCAGGACAGGGGGCGCTGGGGAGACCCAGTACTTC
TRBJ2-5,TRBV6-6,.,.,CASTHGGRETQYF,TGTGCCAGCACCCACGGGGGTCGCGAGACCCAGTACTTC
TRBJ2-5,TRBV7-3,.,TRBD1,CASSLQGLETQYF,TGTGCCAGCAGCCTACAGGGGCTAGAGACCCAGTACTTC
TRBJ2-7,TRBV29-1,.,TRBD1,CSVRSPQGDEQYF,TGCAGCGTTCGGAGTCCACAGGGGGACGAGCAGTACTTC
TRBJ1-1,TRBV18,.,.,CASSLDIPDVEAFF,TGTGCCAGCTCCCTTGATATCCCGGATGTTGAAGCTTTCTTT
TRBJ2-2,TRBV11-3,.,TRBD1,CASSLDRDRANGELFF,TGTGCCAGCAGCTTAGATCGTGACAGGGCAAACGGGGAGCTGTTTTTT